This TCR beta chain emerged from a study of blood T cell repertoires in COVID-19. Assay: immunoSEQ multiplex PCR; the TCRdb copy retains only in-frame clones and omits some. The sample has some 220,000 clones; about 93% are singletons. Seattle patients were enrolled during active infection and followed longitudinally. CDR3 size: 13 residues. The germline V and J ends were trimmed by 4 bases and 0 bases, with 7 bases remaining between them. The germline V gene encodes CDR1 MNHEY and CDR2 SVGAGI. The receptor was derived from a man aged 25-40 years with COVID-19, enrolled during active disease. This chain uses TRBV6-5 with TRBJ2-7; D call uncertain. Source material: peripheral blood. CDR3 bases: TGTGCCAGCAGTTCCTTGAGCTCCTACGAGCAGTACTTC. Residues: CASSSLSSYEQYF.